The clone carrying this TCR beta chain has at least ten counts. Its antigen is currently unknown. The CDR3 totals 12 residues. Germline V lookup: CDR1 SGHTA, CDR2 FQGNSA. V lost 5 bases, J lost 2 bases, and 0 bases stayed unmatched. TCR beta libraries were built with iRepertoire HTBI primers and Arm-PCR of CDR3 regions. MiXCR, run by TCRdb on the multiplex PCR reads, gives a single entry per CDR3 protein. The table shows 400,000 to 500,000 distinct CDR3 sequences, with approximately 22% occurring only once. The time point: persistent/refractory GD, antithyroid drugs over 5 years with positive TRAb. PBMCs provided the RNA from which the TCR library was made. This record belongs to a study of regulatory T cells in long-lasting Graves disease. Study-wide results and caveats: Persistent disease showed a preference for TRBV28, TRBJ1-2 and TRBJ2-5.

This rearrangement joins TRBV7-2 to TRBJ2-7; 7 bases align to TRBD2. Specimen: peripheral blood mononuclear cells (PBMCs), collected when the disease was refractory, from a patient treated with antithyroid drugs. The sequence came from a female donor with Graves disease. The CDR3 loop reads CASSREAYEQYF. The CDR3, as DNA: TGTGCCAGCAGCCGGGAGGCCTACGAGCAGTACTTC.